This passage covers 4 T cell receptor beta chains from one sample sequenced in a study of control samples from healthy donors and cancer patients. Sequencing used immunoSEQ multiplex PCR; TCRdb keeps in-frame clones, though not all of them. The table has about 120,000 clones, around 90% seen once. The sequencing input was blood. These receptors were collected from a man aged 45 to 65 in good health.

This clone was observed a single time. This chain uses TRBV18 with TRBJ2-5, with 11 bases lining up with TRBD2. This CDR3 contains 16 residues. The germline gives CDR1 KGHSH, CDR2 LQKENI. Trimming at V came to 0 bases and at J to 1 base, leaving 1 base not matched to a gene. The CDR3 DNA is TGTGCCAGCTCACCACCGCTAGCGGGGGGCCAAGAGACCCAGTACTTC. Amino acids: CASSPPLAGGQETQYF.

The CDR3 nucleotides read TGTGCCAGCAGTGAACTTGACTCTGGGGCCAACGTCCTGACTTTC. Its translation is CASSELDSGANVLTF. The chain recombines TRBV2 with TRBJ2-6; no clear D. Germline V CDR1 and CDR2: SNHLY, FYNNEI. This CDR3 contains 15 residues. V dropped 2 bases and J dropped 0 bases, with 5 bases sitting between them.

The J gene is TRBJ1-3, the V gene TRBV6-1; D unclear. The germline V and J ends were trimmed by 4 bases and 0 bases, with 16 bases remaining between them. CDR1 is MNHNS, CDR2 SASEGT, per germline. CDR3 length equals 17 residues. In nucleotides, the CDR3 is TGTGCCAGCAGTGCCCGAACAGACTTTAGCTCTGGAAACACCATATATTTT. This codes for CASSARTDFSSGNTIYF.

The genes are TRBV5-4 and TRBJ2-5; tentatively, D is TRBD1 (6 bases). This CDR3 is built from 13 residues. In germline, CDR1 is SGHNT, CDR2 YYREEE (reference sequence). Trimming cost V 5 bases and J 3 bases, with 11 bases left between them. The CDR3 here is CASRYGQKETQYF. DNA for the CDR3: TGTGCCAGCAGGTATGGACAGAAAGAGACCCAGTACTTC.